This T cell receptor beta chain derives from a study of CD8 T cells in Susac syndrome. Study information: Patients with Susac syndrome were therapy-naive, treated with corticosteroids, or treated with intravenous immunoglobulin alone when blood was collected. The study, taken as a whole, reports: The authors acknowledged that their TCR sequencing and HLA analysis involved a relatively small number of individuals.

Comment on this clonotype: Its antigen is as yet unknown.

The authors reverse transcribed about 0.5 to 1 ug RNA with random hexamers. Each CDR3 protein gets one entry after TCRdb re-called the immunoSEQ multiplex PCR reads with MiXCR. The sample holds around 81,000 distinct CDR3 sequences, 94% seen once. Losses at the gene ends were 5 bases for V and 4 bases for J; bases not matched to a gene: 5. In germline, CDR1 is LNHDA, CDR2 SQIVND (reference sequence). The CDR3 is made up of 14 amino acids. The T cells that were sequenced for TCR beta were CD8+ and CD4+ cells from blood. TEMRA cells were FACS-enriched, and CD8+ and CD4+ T cells were isolated negatively.

The chain recombines TRBV19 with TRBJ2-7; 10 bases are shared with TRBD1. The sample comprised CD8+ T cells from PBMCs. The TCR comes from a human donor with Susac syndrome. The CDR3 here is CASSGDRGDYEQYF. The CDR3 nucleotides are TGTGCCAGTAGTGGGGACAGGGGTGATTACGAGCAGTACTTC.